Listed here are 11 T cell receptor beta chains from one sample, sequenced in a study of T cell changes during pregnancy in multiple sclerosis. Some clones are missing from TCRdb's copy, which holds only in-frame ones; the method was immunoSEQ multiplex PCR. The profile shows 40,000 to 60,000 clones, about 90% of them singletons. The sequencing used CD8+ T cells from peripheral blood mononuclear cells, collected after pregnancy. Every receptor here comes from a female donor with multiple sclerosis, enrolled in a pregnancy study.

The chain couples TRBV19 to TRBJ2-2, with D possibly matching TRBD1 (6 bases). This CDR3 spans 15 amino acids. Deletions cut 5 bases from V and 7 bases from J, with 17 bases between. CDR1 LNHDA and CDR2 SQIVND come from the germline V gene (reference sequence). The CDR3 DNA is TGTGCCAGTAGTCCTCAAGACAGGTTTGGCGGGGAGCTGTTTTTT. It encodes CASSPQDRFGGELFF.

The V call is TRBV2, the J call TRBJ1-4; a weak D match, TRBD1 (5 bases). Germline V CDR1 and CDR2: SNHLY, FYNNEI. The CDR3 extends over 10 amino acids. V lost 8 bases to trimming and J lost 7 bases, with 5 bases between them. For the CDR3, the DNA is TGTGCCAGCCAGGGTGAAAAACTGTTTTTT. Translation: CASQGEKLFF.

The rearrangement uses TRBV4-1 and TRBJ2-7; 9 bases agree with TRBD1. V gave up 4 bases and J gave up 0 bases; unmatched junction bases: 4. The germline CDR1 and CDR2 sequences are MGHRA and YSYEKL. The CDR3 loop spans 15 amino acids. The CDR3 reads CASSPRTGASYEQYF. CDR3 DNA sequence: TGCGCCAGCAGCCCGAGGACAGGGGCCTCCTACGAGCAGTACTTC.

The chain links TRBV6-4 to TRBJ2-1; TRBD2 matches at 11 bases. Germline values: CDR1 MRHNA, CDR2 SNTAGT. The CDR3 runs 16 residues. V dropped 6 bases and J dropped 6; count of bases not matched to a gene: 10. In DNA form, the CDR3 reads TGTGCCAGCAGCGAGCTAGCGGGGGGCCACAGCAATGAGCAGTTCTTC. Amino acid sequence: CASSELAGGHSNEQFF.

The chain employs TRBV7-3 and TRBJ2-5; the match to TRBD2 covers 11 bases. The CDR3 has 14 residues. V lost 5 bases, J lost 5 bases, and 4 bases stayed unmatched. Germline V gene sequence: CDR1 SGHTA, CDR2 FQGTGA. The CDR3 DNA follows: TGTGCCAGCAGCGCTAGCGGGGGGATGGAGACCCAGTACTTC. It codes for CASSASGGMETQYF.

CDR3 sequence: CASSRWTGEGEAFF. For the CDR3, the DNA is TGTGCCAGCAGCCGCTGGACGGGAGAGGGTGAAGCTTTCTTT. This chain uses TRBV6-6 with TRBJ1-1; D remains unclear. CDR3 length: 14 amino acids. Looked up from germline, CDR1 is MNHNY and CDR2 is SVGAGI (reference sequence). Trimming removed 6 bases from V and 7 bases from J, with 18 bases in between.

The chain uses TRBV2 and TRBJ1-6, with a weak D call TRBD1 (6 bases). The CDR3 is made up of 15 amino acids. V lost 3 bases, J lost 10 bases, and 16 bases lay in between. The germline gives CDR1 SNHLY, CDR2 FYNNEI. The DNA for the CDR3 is TGTGCCAGCAGTGATAAACGTGGGGGCTACTCACCCCTCCACTTT. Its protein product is CASSDKRGGYSPLHF.

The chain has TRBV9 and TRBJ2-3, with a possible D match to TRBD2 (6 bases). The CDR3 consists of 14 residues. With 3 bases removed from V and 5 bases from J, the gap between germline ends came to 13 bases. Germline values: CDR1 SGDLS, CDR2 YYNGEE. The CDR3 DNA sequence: TGTGCCAGCAGCGCAGCGGGTGGTGGAGATACGCAGTATTTT. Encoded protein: CASSAAGGGDTQYF.

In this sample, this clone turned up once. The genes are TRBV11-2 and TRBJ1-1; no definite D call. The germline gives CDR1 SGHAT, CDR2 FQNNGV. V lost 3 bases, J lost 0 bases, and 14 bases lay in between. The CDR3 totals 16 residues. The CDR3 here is CASSFLLWPLNTEAFF. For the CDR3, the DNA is TGTGCCAGCAGCTTTCTCCTTTGGCCACTGAACACTGAAGCTTTCTTT. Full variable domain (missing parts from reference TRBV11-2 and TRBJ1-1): EAGVAQSPRYKIIEKRQSVAFWCNPISGHATLYWYQQILGQGPKLLIQFQNNGVVDDSQLPKDRFSAERLKGVDSTLKIQPAKLEDSAVYLCASSFLLWPLNTEAFFGQGTRLTVV.

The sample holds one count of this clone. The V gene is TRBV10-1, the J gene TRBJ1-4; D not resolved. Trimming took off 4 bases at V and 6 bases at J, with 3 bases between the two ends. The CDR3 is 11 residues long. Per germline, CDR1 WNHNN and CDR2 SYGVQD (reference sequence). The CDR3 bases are TGCGCCAGCAGTGTATATGAAAAACTGTTTTTT. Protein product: CASSVYEKLFF.

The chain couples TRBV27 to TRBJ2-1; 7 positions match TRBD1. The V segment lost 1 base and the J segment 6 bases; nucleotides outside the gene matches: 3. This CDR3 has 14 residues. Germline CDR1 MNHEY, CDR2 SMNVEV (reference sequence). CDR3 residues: CASSLLAGGNEQFF. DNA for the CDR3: TGTGCCAGCAGTTTATTGGCAGGGGGCAATGAGCAGTTCTTC.